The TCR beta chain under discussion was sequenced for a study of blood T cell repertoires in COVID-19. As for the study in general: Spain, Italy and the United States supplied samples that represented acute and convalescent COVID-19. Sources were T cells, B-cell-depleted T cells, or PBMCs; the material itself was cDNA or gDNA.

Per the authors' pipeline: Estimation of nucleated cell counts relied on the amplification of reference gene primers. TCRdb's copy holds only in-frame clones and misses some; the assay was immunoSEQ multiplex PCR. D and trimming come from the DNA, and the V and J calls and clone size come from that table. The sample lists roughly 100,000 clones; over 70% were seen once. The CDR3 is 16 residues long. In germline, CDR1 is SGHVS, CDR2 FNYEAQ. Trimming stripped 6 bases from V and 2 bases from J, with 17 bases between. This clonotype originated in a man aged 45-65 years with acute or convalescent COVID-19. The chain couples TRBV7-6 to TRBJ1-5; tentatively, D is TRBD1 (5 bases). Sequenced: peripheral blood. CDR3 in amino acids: CASSSYGGSGNQPQHF. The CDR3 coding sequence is TGTGCCAGCAGTTCGTATGGGGGGTCGGGCAATCAGCCCCAGCATTTT.